One sample yielded the 31 T cell receptor beta chains listed below, sequenced in a study of graft-versus-host responses after intestinal transplantation. The method was immunoSEQ multiplex PCR; TCRdb's version includes in-frame clones alone and lacks a portion of them. The sample has 35,000 to 45,000 clones, 85% to 95% seen once; the top ten hold about 4%. The sample here was PBMCs, taken nearly 750 days after intestinal transplantation. Every receptor here comes from a human patient who received an intestinal transplant, so some T cells may come from the graft donor.

This clone was picked up one time. The chain joins TRBV11-2 to TRBJ2-7, with TRBD2 matching over 7 bases. J gave up 2 bases and V 3 bases, and 4 bases lay outside the gene matches. Germline assignment: CDR1 SGHAT and CDR2 FQNNGV. CDR3 length: 14 amino acids. CDR3 coding DNA: TGTGCCAGCAGCTTCGGCGGGGGAACCTACGAGCAGTACTTC. It specifies CASSFGGGTYEQYF.

V usage is TRBV11-2 and J usage is TRBJ1-6; no clear D. The CDR3 covers 17 residues. Germline loops: CDR1 SGHAT, CDR2 FQNNGV. Trimming shortened V by 1 base and J by 6 bases, and 16 bases separated the two germline ends. In DNA, the CDR3 is TGTGCCAGCAGCTTAGGGCAGGCACGTTATTTTAATTCACCCCTCCACTTT. Encoded protein: CASSLGQARYFNSPLHF.

The rearrangement links TRBV5-4 to TRBJ1-1; tentative D call: TRBD1 (5 bases). The CDR3 runs 17 residues. The germline gives CDR1 SGHNT, CDR2 YYREEE (reference sequence). V was pared by 2 bases and J by 3 bases, with 20 bases between. CDR3 loop: CASSLETLDSRYTEAFF. In nucleotides, the CDR3 is TGTGCCAGCAGCTTAGAAACCTTAGACAGCCGCTACACTGAAGCTTTCTTT.

V is TRBV2 and J is TRBJ1-1, with D maybe TRBD1 (5 bases). Trimming left V 4 bases short and J 0 bases short, with 9 bases between. The germline V gene has CDR1 SNHLY and CDR2 FYNNEI. There are 14 residues in the CDR3. CDR3 region: CASSVEGMNTEAFF. As DNA, the CDR3 is TGTGCCAGCAGTGTTGAGGGGATGAACACTGAAGCTTTCTTT.

This chain connects TRBV2 to TRBJ2-1; possibly TRBD2 for D (6 bases). This CDR3 is built from 14 residues. The ends were cut back, 6 bases at V and 6 bases at J, with 15 bases in the middle. Germline V gene lookup returns CDR1 SNHLY and CDR2 FYNNEI. CDR3 coding DNA: TGTGCCAGCAGATGGACTACCCTATCCAATGAGCAGTTCTTC. It specifies CASRWTTLSNEQFF.

This clone has a handful of counts. This chain links TRBV7-9 with TRBJ1-6; 10 bases are shared with TRBD1. The V gene's germline CDR1 is SEHNR and CDR2 FQNEAQ (reference sequence). After removal of 2 bases from V and 9 bases from J, the junction contained 4 bases not matched to a gene. The CDR3 consists of 15 residues. CDR3 coding DNA: TGTGCCAGCAGCTTAAAGGGACAGGGGAGTTCACCCCTCCACTTT. Its protein product is CASSLKGQGSSPLHF. The complete variable domain, with remaining parts taken from reference TRBV7-9 and TRBJ1-6, reads DTGVSQNPRHKITKRGQNVTFRCDPISEHNRLYWYRQTLGQGPEFLTYFQNEAQLEKSRLLSDRFSAERPKGSFSTLEIQRTEQGDSAMYLCASSLKGQGSSPLHFGNGTRLTVT.

This clone came up once. V is TRBV5-6 and J is TRBJ2-5; possible D gene TRBD2, 5 bases. V dropped 5 bases and J dropped 5 bases, with 19 bases sitting between them. From germline, CDR1 is SGHDT and CDR2 YYEEEE. The CDR3 contains 15 residues. CDR3 sequence (DNA): TGTGCCAGCAGACTCGCAGCGGACCAACGGGAGACCCAGTACTTC. Translation gives CASRLAADQRETQYF.

This sequence joins TRBV7-2 and TRBJ1-3, with a tentative D call TRBD1 (6 bases). V was trimmed by 2 bases and J by 4 bases, leaving 15 bases between them. Germline V gene sequence: CDR1 SGHTA, CDR2 FQGNSA. This CDR3 has 16 amino acids. CDR3: CASSLSPGVVGNTIYF. The DNA of the CDR3 is TGTGCCAGCAGCTTATCCCCAGGGGTTGTAGGAAACACCATATATTTT.

The rearrangement links TRBV6-5 to TRBJ2-1; TRBD2 agrees at 7 bases. V dropped 2 bases and J dropped 7; count of bases not matched to a gene: 5. The CDR3 sequence is 14 residues long. CDR1 is MNHEY, CDR2 SVGAGI, per germline. The CDR3 bases are TGTGCCAGCAGTTACACGGGAGGAGGAAATGAGCAGTTCTTC. Translation: CASSYTGGGNEQFF.

V usage is TRBV20-1 and J usage is TRBJ2-5, with D unresolved. The CDR3 extends over 11 amino acids. V shed 5 bases and J shed 5 bases, with 9 bases lying between them. Germline V CDR1 and CDR2: DFQATT, SNEGSKA (reference sequence). In DNA form, the CDR3 reads TGCAGTGCTCGTCCCCTGGAGACCCAGTACTTC. This translates into CSARPLETQYF.

This clone was counted a single time. V is TRBV4-1 and J is TRBJ1-1; no definite D call. Germline V gene data show CDR1 as MGHRA and CDR2 as YSYEKL. This CDR3 comprises 14 residues. The ends were cut back, 0 bases at V and 4 bases at J, with 9 bases in the middle. For the CDR3, the DNA is TGCGCCAGCAGCCAAGAATGGTCGATCACTGAAGCTTTCTTT. It is translated as CASSQEWSITEAFF.

The genes are TRBV7-6 and TRBJ2-5, with 12 bases that match TRBD2. The CDR3 length is 17 residues. V gave up 1 base and J gave up 5 bases; unmatched junction bases: 8. CDR1 is SGHVS and CDR2 is FNYEAQ in the germline V gene. DNA of the CDR3: TGTGCCAGCAGCTTAGGGCTAGCGGGGGGGTTGCTGGAGACCCAGTACTTC. Encoded protein: CASSLGLAGGLLETQYF.

J is TRBJ2-7 and V is TRBV5-1; 10 bases are shared with TRBD1. The CDR3 sequence is 16 residues long. J was trimmed by 2 bases and V by 0 bases; bases with no gene match: 5. Germline V gene data show CDR1 as SGHRS and CDR2 as YFSETQ. CDR3 DNA sequence: TGCGCCAGCAGCTTGGGACCGGGACAGGGGACCTACGAGCAGTACTTC. Translation gives CASSLGPGQGTYEQYF.

The chain links TRBV5-5 to TRBJ2-7; possibly TRBD1 for D (5 bases). The V end lost 2 bases, the J end lost 4 bases, and 10 bases lay between the germline ends. Germline-derived CDR1 and CDR2 are SGHKS and YYEKEE (reference sequence). The CDR3 has 13 amino acids. The CDR3 protein is CASSLSQVYEQYF. Here the CDR3 DNA reads TGTGCCAGCAGCTTATCACAGGTATACGAGCAGTACTTC.

This chain connects TRBV28 to TRBJ2-2, with 9 bases matching TRBD2. CDR3 length equals 16 residues. V was pared by 4 bases and J by 6 bases, with 9 bases of the junction left unmatched. CDR1 is MDHEN, CDR2 SYDVKM, per germline. CDR3 nucleotide sequence: TGTGCCAGCAGTTCCGGGACTAGCCCAATTCCCGGGGAGCTGTTTTTT. Its protein product is CASSSGTSPIPGELFF. Using reference TRBV28 and TRBJ2-2 for the parts outside the CDR3, the full variable domain is DVKVTQSSRYLVKRTGEKVFLECVQDMDHENMFWYRQDPGLGLRLIYFSYDVKMKEKGDIPEGYSVSREKKERFSLILESASTNQTSMYLCASSSGTSPIPGELFFGEGSRLTVL.

The chain is built from TRBV2 and TRBJ2-1; a possible D gene is TRBD1 (6 bases). This CDR3 region has 14 residues. Trimming took 8 bases from V and 5 from J, leaving 16 bases between them. CDR1 is SNHLY and CDR2 is FYNNEI in the germline V gene. CDR3 sequence (DNA): TGTGCCAGCCGAAACCTATACAGGGACAATGAGCAGTTCTTC. Its protein product is CASRNLYRDNEQFF.

J is TRBJ1-5 and V is TRBV10-3; a weak D match, TRBD1 (6 bases). This CDR3 has 15 amino acids. V was cut by 2 bases and J by 0 bases, with 8 bases left in between. CDR1 and CDR2 (germline): ENHRY, SYGVKD. CDR3: CAISERGDSNQPQHF. DNA of the CDR3: TGTGCCATCAGTGAGAGGGGGGATAGCAATCAGCCCCAGCATTTT.

J is TRBJ2-7 and V is TRBV6-5, with D unresolved. V lost 2 bases and J lost 4, with 15 bases in between. The CDR3 loop spans 15 amino acids. Germline CDR1 MNHEY, CDR2 SVGAGI. The CDR3 sequence: CASSYAADPIYEQYF. For the CDR3, the DNA is TGTGCCAGCAGTTACGCGGCAGATCCCATTTACGAGCAGTACTTC.

The CDR3 nucleotides read TGTGCCAGCAGTGAACTAGCGGGACGAGACTACGAGCAGTACTTC. Residues: CASSELAGRDYEQYF. The V and J genes are TRBV6-4 and TRBJ2-7, with TRBD2 identical over 10 bases. V lost 3 bases and J lost 3; bases outside the gene matches: 5. This CDR3 comprises 15 residues. Germline CDR1 and CDR2: MRHNA and SNTAGT.

This clone was observed once. The chain links TRBV21-1 to TRBJ2-2; the table's TRBD1 call for D was not verified on the DNA. TRBV21-1 is a known pseudogene. This CDR3 is 22 amino acids long. CDR3 coding DNA: TGTGCCAGCAGTCAAAGTGTTTTCGGGAAAGGGGGCAAGAGAAGGCTTACCGGGGAGCTGTTTTTT. This encodes CASSQSVFGKGGKRRLTGELFF.

This chain joins TRBV6-6 and TRBJ2-7, with TRBD2 identical over 10 bases. The CDR3 runs 15 residues. Trimming at V came to 0 bases and at J to 1 base, leaving 0 bases not matched to a gene. Germline V gene sequence: CDR1 MNHNY, CDR2 SVGAGI (reference sequence). The CDR3 region is CASSYSTSGSYEQYF. CDR3 DNA: TGTGCCAGCAGTTACTCGACTAGCGGGTCCTACGAGCAGTACTTC.

The table lists this clone with a count of one. The chain couples TRBV18 to TRBJ1-2, with 10 nucleotides matching TRBD1. The junction had 20 bases not matched to a gene; V was cut back by 2 bases and J by 5 bases. The CDR3 runs to 20 residues. CDR1 KGHSH and CDR2 LQKENI come from the germline V gene. The CDR3 bases are TGTGCCAGCTCACCATCCACTCCCGGGACAGGGGTTCTCCCAGGGTATGGCTACACCTTC. This gives the protein CASSPSTPGTGVLPGYGYTF.

The chain recombines TRBV5-1 with TRBJ1-2, with D possibly being TRBD1 (6 bases). V lost 0 bases and J lost 5, with 14 bases in between. This CDR3 has 15 residues. Germline CDR1 SGHRS, CDR2 YFSETQ. The CDR3 DNA follows: TGCGCCAGCAGCTTGGCCCCAGGGGTTAAGTATGGCTACACCTTC. Its protein is CASSLAPGVKYGYTF.

The chain's CDR3 is CASSPGDLANYGYTF. Written as DNA, the CDR3 is TGTGCCAGTAGTCCCGGGGACTTAGCTAACTATGGCTACACCTTC. V is TRBV19 and J is TRBJ1-2, with TRBD1 as a possible D gene (5 bases). The CDR3 has 15 amino acids. Trimming cost V 5 bases and J 0 bases, with 13 bases left between them. Per the germline V gene, CDR1 is LNHDA and CDR2 is SQIVND (reference sequence).

The chain couples TRBV7-2 to TRBJ1-1; D may be TRBD1 (5 bases). The CDR3 loop spans 16 amino acids. Trimming removed 5 bases at V and 0 bases at J, with 16 bases between. Germline V lookup: CDR1 SGHTA, CDR2 FQGNSA. CDR3 nucleotide sequence: TGTGCCAGCAGCCCCCGGATGACAGATGTGAACACTGAAGCTTTCTTT. It translates to CASSPRMTDVNTEAFF.

A few counts support this clone. The CDR3 sequence: CASSLGHQGGSIQNIQYF. CDR3 in DNA: TGTGCCAGCAGCTTAGGTCATCAGGGGGGGAGCATCCAAAACATTCAGTACTTC. V usage is TRBV7-9 and J usage is TRBJ2-4; D assignment may be TRBD1 or TRBD2 (7 bases each). The length of the CDR3 is 18 residues. Germline-derived CDR1 and CDR2 are SEHNR and FQNEAQ (reference sequence). V gave up 1 base and J gave up 5 bases, with 21 bases separating them. The variable domain in full, completed from reference TRBV7-9 and TRBJ2-4, reads DTGVSQNPRHKITKRGQNVTFRCDPISEHNRLYWYRQTLGQGPEFLTYFQNEAQLEKSRLLSDRFSAERPKGSFSTLEIQRTEQGDSAMYLCASSLGHQGGSIQNIQYFGAGTRLSVL.

The rearrangement joins TRBV5-1 to TRBJ2-7; 8 bases are shared with TRBD2. Germline values: CDR1 SGHRS, CDR2 YFSETQ. With 4 bases clipped from V and 3 bases from J, the junction kept 9 bases outside the gene matches. The CDR3 is made up of 15 amino acids. The CDR3 sequence is CASSPRRGADYEQYF. Here the CDR3 DNA reads TGCGCCAGCAGCCCCCGGCGGGGGGCGGACTACGAGCAGTACTTC.

The J gene is TRBJ2-7, the V gene TRBV27; TRBD1 matches 10 bases. The CDR3 loop spans 14 amino acids. CDR1 MNHEY and CDR2 SMNVEV come from the germline V gene (reference sequence). The ends lost 5 bases at V and 3 bases at J; junction bases unmatched: 4. CDR3 sequence reads: CASSRQGANYEQYF. The DNA for the CDR3 is TGTGCCAGCAGTAGACAGGGGGCGAACTACGAGCAGTACTTC.

The gene calls are TRBV5-1 and TRBJ2-3; 8 bases align to TRBD2. J lost 5 bases, V lost 5 bases, and 7 bases had no gene match. The CDR3 is made up of 14 amino acids. CDR1 SGHRS and CDR2 YFSETQ come from the germline V gene. The CDR3 bases are TGCGCCAGCAGGGAAGCGGGGGAGCGAGATACGCAGTATTTT. This codes for CASREAGERDTQYF. Variable domain in full (rest from reference TRBV5-1 and TRBJ2-3): KAGVTQTPRYLIKTRGQQVTLSCSPISGHRSVSWYQQTPGQGLQFLFEYFSETQRNKGNFPGRFSGRQFSNSRSEMNVSTLELGDSALYLCASREAGERDTQYFGPGTRLTVL.

Worth noting for this clone: One end of the junction does not line up with germline, which may come from a read error. Different DNA sequences within this sample yield the same CDR3. This sequence joins TRBV6-4 and TRBJ2-5; TRBD2 matches 11 bases. The CDR3 runs 15 residues. Per germline, CDR1 MRHNA and CDR2 SNTAGT. The CDR3 here is CASSETSGGQETQYF. Written as DNA, the CDR3 is TGCGCCAGCAGTGAAACTAGCGGGGGACAAGAGACCCAGTACTTC.

The sample holds one count of this clone. The chain employs TRBV27 and TRBJ2-2; tentative D call: TRBD2 (6 bases). The CDR3 is 12 amino acids. Germline CDR1 MNHEY, CDR2 SMNVEV (reference sequence). V was trimmed by 0 bases and J by 11 bases, leaving 7 bases between them. CDR3 residues: CASSLSGGELFF. CDR3 bases: TGTGCCAGCAGTTTATCCGGGGGAGAGCTGTTTTTT.